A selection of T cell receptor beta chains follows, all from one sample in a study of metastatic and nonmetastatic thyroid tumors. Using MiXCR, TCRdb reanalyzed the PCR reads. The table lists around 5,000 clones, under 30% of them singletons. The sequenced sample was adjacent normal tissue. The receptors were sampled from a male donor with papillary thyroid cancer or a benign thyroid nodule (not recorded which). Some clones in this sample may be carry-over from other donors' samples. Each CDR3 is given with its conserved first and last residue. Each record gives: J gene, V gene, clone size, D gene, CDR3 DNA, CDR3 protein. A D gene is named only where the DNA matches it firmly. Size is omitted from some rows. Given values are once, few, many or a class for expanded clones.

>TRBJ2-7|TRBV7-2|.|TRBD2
TGTGCCAGCAGCCGAAGGGCGGGGGGCTCCTACGAGCAGTACTTC
CASSRRAGGSYEQYF
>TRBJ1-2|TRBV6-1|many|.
TGTGCCAGCGTAGGGGTCGACAAGTATGGCTACACCTTC
CASVGVDKYGYTF
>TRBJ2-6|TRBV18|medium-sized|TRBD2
TGTGCCAGCTCACCCCAGAGCGGGGCCAGCTCTGGGGCCAACGTCCTGACTTTC
CASSPQSGASSGANVLTF
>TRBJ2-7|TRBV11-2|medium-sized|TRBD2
TGTGCCAGCAGCAAAGAGGGACTAGCTTACGAGCAGTACTTC
CASSKEGLAYEQYF
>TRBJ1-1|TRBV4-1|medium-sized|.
TGCGCCAGCAGCCAAGATCTGTACAGGGTGAACACTGAAGCTTTCTTT
CASSQDLYRVNTEAFF
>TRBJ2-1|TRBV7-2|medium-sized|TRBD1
TGTGCCAGCAGCCATACCCGGGACAGCTCCTACAATGAGCAGTTCTTC
CASSHTRDSSYNEQFF
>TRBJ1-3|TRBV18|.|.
TGTGCCAGCTCACCATGCCAGGGTGGTGGAAACACCATATATTTT
CASSPCQGGGNTIYF
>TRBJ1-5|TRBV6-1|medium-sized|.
TGTGCCAGCAGTCCGGACCAGTATAGCAATCAGCCCCAGCATTTT
CASSPDQYSNQPQHF
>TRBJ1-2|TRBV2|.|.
TGTGCCAGCAGTGTTCAGGGCCGTGGACAAGCGCACTACACCTTC
CASSVQGRGQAHYTF
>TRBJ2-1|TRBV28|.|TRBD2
TGTGCCGGCGGTTCCCCTAGCGGGAGCAATGAGCAGTTCTTC
CAGGSPSGSNEQFF
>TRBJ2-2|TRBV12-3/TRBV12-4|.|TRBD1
TGTGCCAGCAGAAAGGTACAGGGGGTGGCCACCGGGGAGCTGTTTTTT
CASRKVQGVATGELFF
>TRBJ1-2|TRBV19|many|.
TGTGCCAGTAGTATGTTTGATGGCTACACCTTC
CASSMFDGYTF
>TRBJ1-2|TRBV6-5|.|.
TGTGCCAGCAGTTACAGTTGGGGTGGCAACTATGGCTACACCTTC
CASSYSWGGNYGYTF
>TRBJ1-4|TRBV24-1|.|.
TGTGCCACCAGTGACCCCCTTCAGGGGGAAAAACTGTTTTTT
CATSDPLQGEKLFF
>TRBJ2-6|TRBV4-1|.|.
TGCGCCAGCAGCCCGAACCCTGGTGCCTCAAGCTCTGGGGCCAACTTCCTGACTTTC
CASSPNPGASSSGANFLTF
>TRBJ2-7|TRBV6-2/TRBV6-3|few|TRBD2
TGTGCCACCTCCACTAGCGGGCCCTCCTACGAGCAGTACTTC
CATSTSGPSYEQYF
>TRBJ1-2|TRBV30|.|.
TGTGCCTGGACCCGTGGGGGTGTTAACAATGGCTACACCTTC
CAWTRGGVNNGYTF
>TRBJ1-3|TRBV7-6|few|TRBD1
TGTGCCAGCAGCCCTCCGGGACAGGGAAACACCATATATTTT
CASSPPGQGNTIYF
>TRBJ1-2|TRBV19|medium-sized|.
TGTGCCAGTAAAAAGTCGGACTTCTTCTATGGCTACACCTTC
CASKKSDFFYGYTF
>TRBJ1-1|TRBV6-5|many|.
TGTGCCAGCAGTTACGGGGGCACTCGGACTGAAGCTTTCTTT
CASSYGGTRTEAFF
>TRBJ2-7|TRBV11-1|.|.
TGTGCCAGCAGCTTACGGGGCGGGTGTGGGGGCTTCGAGCAGTACTTC
CASSLRGGCGGFEQYF
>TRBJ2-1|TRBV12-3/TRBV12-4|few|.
TGTGCCAGCAGTTCCCGACAAAATCCCTACAATGAGCAGTTCTTC
CASSSRQNPYNEQFF